These T cell receptor beta chains were read from a single sample in a study of cytomegalovirus exposure and HLA in healthy donors. The method was immunoSEQ multiplex PCR; TCRdb's version includes in-frame clones alone and lacks a portion of them. The sample records approximately 97,000 clones, around 82% being singletons. Material: PBMCs. Source of these receptors: a man aged 40-49 years in good health and CMV-seropositive. The CDR3 runs from the conserved cysteine through the conserved F or W. The D gene is left open where the match is weak. Where a row states a size, it is once, few, many or the class of an expanded clone; other rows omit it.

V gene,clone size,J gene,D gene,CDR3 protein,CDR3 DNA
TRBV4-1,NA,TRBJ2-1,NA,CASSPAPQWNEQFF,TGCGCCAGCAGCCCCGCTCCTCAGTGGAATGAGCAGTTCTTC
TRBV28,NA,TRBJ2-3,NA,CASSGERLGAISTDTQYF,TGTGCCAGCAGTGGCGAACGTTTAGGGGCGATTAGCACAGATACGCAGTATTTT
TRBV19,NA,TRBJ1-2,NA,CASRDLNYGYTF,TGTGCCAGCAGGGATTTGAACTATGGCTACACCTTC
TRBV2,NA,TRBJ1-2,TRBD1,CASSGQGLVNGYTF,TGTGCCAGCAGTGGACAGGGACTAGTAAACGGCTACACCTTC
TRBV7-9,few,TRBJ1-5,NA,CASSLTEGQPQHF,TGTGCCAGCAGCTTGACTGAGGGTCAGCCCCAGCATTTT
TRBV5-1,once,TRBJ1-1,TRBD1,CASSPGTGNTEAFF,TGCGCCAGCAGCCCGGGGACAGGGAACACTGAAGCTTTCTTT
TRBV10-3,NA,TRBJ1-4,NA,CATSTAQGEKLFF,TGTGCCACCTCGACAGCCCAGGGTGAAAAACTGTTTTTT
TRBV12-5,NA,TRBJ2-7,TRBD1,CASGPGTGVHEQYF,TGTGCTAGTGGCCCCGGGACAGGGGTCCACGAGCAGTACTTC
TRBV7-9,NA,TRBJ1-4,NA,CASSLGTQGEKLFF,TGTGCCAGCAGCTTAGGGACCCAGGGGGAAAAACTGTTTTTT
TRBV7-2,NA,TRBJ1-1,NA,CASSQDYTEAFF,TGTGCCAGCAGCCAGGACTACACTGAAGCTTTCTTT
TRBV5-1,NA,TRBJ1-6,NA,CASSLSGQTMGSPLHF,TGCGCCAGCAGCTTGTCGGGACAAACCATGGGTTCACCCCTCCACTTT
TRBV2,NA,TRBJ2-2,NA,CASRATGNTGELFF,TGTGCCAGCAGGGCCACGGGGAACACCGGGGAGCTGTTTTTT
TRBV18,NA,TRBJ1-6,TRBD1,CASSPSGQGLVLHF,TGTGCCAGCTCACCCTCGGGACAGGGGCTTGTCCTCCACTTT
TRBV5-1,few,TRBJ1-2,NA,CASSLDSGDGGYTF,TGCGCCAGCAGCTTGGACTCAGGTGATGGGGGCTACACCTTC
TRBV10-3,NA,TRBJ2-7,NA,CAIRDSYEQYF,TGTGCCATCAGGGACAGCTACGAGCAGTACTTC
TRBV5-3,NA,TRBJ2-5,NA,CARSLGRTDTQETQYF,TGTGCCAGAAGCTTGGGCCGGACAGACACACAAGAGACCCAGTACTTC
TRBV29-1,few,TRBJ1-1,NA,CSEFTYSESEAFF,TGCAGCGAATTTACATATAGCGAAAGTGAAGCTTTCTTT
TRBV6-1,NA,TRBJ2-4,TRBD1,CASRGDRLAKNSQYF,TGTGCCAGCAGAGGGGACAGGCTAGCCAAAAACAGTCAGTACTTC
TRBV30,NA,TRBJ1-4,NA,CAWSVNTGEKLFF,TGTGCCTGGAGTGTAAATACGGGGGAAAAACTGTTTTTT
TRBV4-1,NA,TRBJ2-2,TRBD1,CASSQHGTGGDGELFF,TGCGCCAGCAGCCAGCACGGGACAGGGGGCGACGGGGAGCTGTTTTTT
TRBV5-4,few,TRBJ2-5,TRBD2,CASSLGMTSGSQETQYF,TGTGCCAGCAGCTTGGGAATGACTAGCGGGAGTCAAGAGACCCAGTACTTC
TRBV7-9,NA,TRBJ2-7,TRBD2,CASSFGGSYEQYF,TGTGCCAGCAGCTTCGGCGGGAGCTACGAGCAGTACTTC
TRBV6-1,NA,TRBJ2-1,NA,CASSDLWSGTYNEQFF,TGTGCCAGCAGTGACCTCTGGTCGGGGACCTACAATGAGCAGTTCTTC
TRBV5-6,NA,TRBJ2-1,TRBD2,CASSLVSGGINEQFF,TGTGCCAGCAGCTTGGTAAGCGGGGGAATTAATGAGCAGTTCTTC
TRBV6-1,NA,TRBJ1-5,TRBD1,CASRQRGPRVQPQHF,TGTGCCAGCAGACAGAGGGGGCCTAGAGTTCAGCCCCAGCATTTT
TRBV27,NA,TRBJ2-7,TRBD1,CASSLFRGPPYEQYF,TGTGCCAGCAGCCTCTTCAGGGGGCCTCCCTACGAGCAGTACTTC
TRBV4-1,NA,TRBJ1-5,NA,CASSEAVDQPQHF,TGCGCCAGCAGCGAGGCGGTTGATCAGCCCCAGCATTTT
TRBV7-2,NA,TRBJ2-7,TRBD2,CASSGAGRTSYEQYF,TGTGCCAGCAGTGGAGCGGGGAGGACGTCCTACGAGCAGTACTTC
TRBV5-4,NA,TRBJ1-1,TRBD1,CASSPGQGRTNTEAFF,TGTGCCAGCAGCCCAGGACAGGGGAGAACGAACACTGAAGCTTTCTTT
TRBV6-1,NA,TRBJ1-1,NA,CASSSLSGGAFF,TGTGCCAGCAGTTCGCTATCCGGAGGGGCTTTCTTT
TRBV21-1,NA,TRBJ1-5,NA,CASSKVERRDPSNQPQHF,TGTGCCAGCAGCAAAGTAGAGAGGAGGGACCCGAGCAATCAGCCCCAGCATTTT